The rows below give T cell receptor beta chains drawn from one sample of a study of T cell changes during pregnancy in multiple sclerosis. The method was immunoSEQ multiplex PCR; TCRdb's version includes in-frame clones alone and lacks a portion of them. This sample carries around 57,000 clones, 80% to 95% of them seen once, and the ten largest clones take 0.25%. The sample here was CD4+ T cells from peripheral blood mononuclear cells, taken in the third trimester of pregnancy. The receptor source for this set is a female donor with multiple sclerosis, enrolled in a pregnancy study. Both conserved end residues are part of each CDR3. Each record gives: CDR3 DNA, CDR3 protein, V gene, D gene, J gene, clone size. The D gene is left open where the match is weak. Not all rows give a size; the values are once, few, many and, for expanded clones, a class.

CDR3nt: TGTGCCAGCAGTGGCGGAGAACTCACAGATACGCAGTATTTT
CDR3aa: CASSGGELTDTQYF
v_gene: TRBV9
d_gene: .
j_gene: TRBJ2-3
abundance: .

CDR3nt: TGTGCCAGTAGTATCGGTGGCCCGAGACAGGGGTATAGTGAGCAGTTCTTC
CDR3aa: CASSIGGPRQGYSEQFF
v_gene: TRBV19
d_gene: TRBD1
j_gene: TRBJ2-1
abundance: .

CDR3nt: TGTGCCAGCTTGGGCAGGGCCGAGGAGACCCAGTACTTC
CDR3aa: CASLGRAEETQYF
v_gene: TRBV5-6
d_gene: .
j_gene: TRBJ2-5
abundance: once

CDR3nt: TGTGCCAGTAGTCTGGACAGGGAGTTATACACCGGGGAGCTGTTTTTT
CDR3aa: CASSLDRELYTGELFF
v_gene: TRBV19
d_gene: TRBD1
j_gene: TRBJ2-2
abundance: .

CDR3nt: TGTGCCAGCAGCCCGGGACAGGGGGTCTATAATTCACCCCTCCACTTT
CDR3aa: CASSPGQGVYNSPLHF
v_gene: TRBV7-9
d_gene: TRBD1
j_gene: TRBJ1-6
abundance: once

CDR3nt: TGCAGTGCCGCGGGACAGGGCAGTGTTTTCTTT
CDR3aa: CSAAGQGSVFF
v_gene: TRBV20-1
d_gene: TRBD1
j_gene: TRBJ1-1
abundance: .

CDR3nt: TGTGCCAGCAGTGAACCTAGCGGGGGGGCGGCAGATACGCAGTATTTT
CDR3aa: CASSEPSGGAADTQYF
v_gene: TRBV2
d_gene: TRBD2
j_gene: TRBJ2-3
abundance: .

CDR3nt: TGTGCCAGCAGCTTGCGTTCAGATACGCAGTATTTT
CDR3aa: CASSLRSDTQYF
v_gene: TRBV13
d_gene: .
j_gene: TRBJ2-3
abundance: .

CDR3nt: TGTGCCAGCAGCTTATACAGGGAGATAACTGGAAACACCATATATTTT
CDR3aa: CASSLYREITGNTIYF
v_gene: TRBV11-2
d_gene: .
j_gene: TRBJ1-3
abundance: .

CDR3nt: TGTGCCAGCAGTAGGACTAGCGGGGGCCACGAGCAGTACTTC
CDR3aa: CASSRTSGGHEQYF
v_gene: TRBV7-9
d_gene: TRBD2
j_gene: TRBJ2-7
abundance: .

CDR3nt: TGTGCCAGCAGTTACTCGGGCGACCGGCAGCCCCAGCATTTT
CDR3aa: CASSYSGDRQPQHF
v_gene: TRBV6-5
d_gene: .
j_gene: TRBJ1-5
abundance: .

CDR3nt: TGTGCCAGCAGTATGACCGGGACTAGCGGGACTCGACCCCAAGAGACCCAGTACTTC
CDR3aa: CASSMTGTSGTRPQETQYF
v_gene: TRBV27
d_gene: TRBD2
j_gene: TRBJ2-5
abundance: .

CDR3nt: TGTGCCAGCAGTTACGAGGGCAGAACTAATTCACCCCTCCACTTT
CDR3aa: CASSYEGRTNSPLHF
v_gene: TRBV6-5
d_gene: .
j_gene: TRBJ1-6
abundance: few

CDR3nt: TGTGCCAGCAGCTCGAATCGAAAGACTAGCGGAAGCTCCTACGAGCAGTACTTC
CDR3aa: CASSSNRKTSGSSYEQYF
v_gene: TRBV11-2
d_gene: TRBD2
j_gene: TRBJ2-7
abundance: .

CDR3nt: TGTGCCAGCAGTGAAGGGACAGGGATTAACTATGGCTACACCTTC
CDR3aa: CASSEGTGINYGYTF
v_gene: TRBV2
d_gene: TRBD1
j_gene: TRBJ1-2
abundance: .

CDR3nt: TGTGCCAGCAGCGTAGCCTCGACAGGGTCAGCTGGAAACACCATATATTTT
CDR3aa: CASSVASTGSAGNTIYF
v_gene: TRBV9
d_gene: TRBD1
j_gene: TRBJ1-3
abundance: .

CDR3nt: TGTGCCAGCAGCTTAGATAGTCGCAATTCACCCCTCCACTTT
CDR3aa: CASSLDSRNSPLHF
v_gene: TRBV11-2
d_gene: .
j_gene: TRBJ1-6
abundance: once

CDR3nt: TGTGCCAGCAGCTCCACTAGCGGGAGGGAGACCCAGTACTTC
CDR3aa: CASSSTSGRETQYF
v_gene: TRBV11-3
d_gene: TRBD2
j_gene: TRBJ2-5
abundance: .

CDR3nt: TGTGCCTGGAGCCAAGGGACAGGGGTACAAGAGACCCAGTACTTC
CDR3aa: CAWSQGTGVQETQYF
v_gene: TRBV30
d_gene: TRBD1
j_gene: TRBJ2-5
abundance: .

CDR3nt: TGTGCCAGCTCACCGTCGGTCCAGGGGACTGAAGCTTTCTTT
CDR3aa: CASSPSVQGTEAFF
v_gene: TRBV18
d_gene: .
j_gene: TRBJ1-1
abundance: .

CDR3nt: TGTGCCAGCAGCGAAGCCGGGACCGCCTTGGGGGGAGGCTACACCTTC
CDR3aa: CASSEAGTALGGGYTF
v_gene: TRBV5-4
d_gene: .
j_gene: TRBJ1-2
abundance: .

CDR3nt: TGTGCCAGCAGCGGACTACTTAACACCGGGGAGCTGTTTTTT
CDR3aa: CASSGLLNTGELFF
v_gene: TRBV11-1
d_gene: .
j_gene: TRBJ2-2
abundance: .

CDR3nt: TGCAGTGCTAGAAGGGGGAATGAGCAGTTCTTC
CDR3aa: CSARRGNEQFF
v_gene: TRBV20-1
d_gene: .
j_gene: TRBJ2-1
abundance: .

CDR3nt: TGTGCAAGTCGCTCACCTGCAAATCGGGAGTCCATGGCAACCCAGTACTTC
CDR3aa: CASRSPANRESMATQYF
v_gene: TRBV12-2
d_gene: .
j_gene: TRBJ2-5
abundance: .

CDR3nt: TGTGCCAGCAGTCCTGGGACAGGGCTCATTGACACCATATATTTT
CDR3aa: CASSPGTGLIDTIYF
v_gene: TRBV9
d_gene: TRBD1
j_gene: TRBJ1-3
abundance: .

CDR3nt: TGTGCCAGCAGTGTTTCACAGGGTTGGCAAGAGACCCAGTACTTC
CDR3aa: CASSVSQGWQETQYF
v_gene: TRBV6-1
d_gene: .
j_gene: TRBJ2-5
abundance: .

CDR3nt: TGTGCCAGCAGCTCACAGGGGGTGCGGACTGAAGCTTTCTTT
CDR3aa: CASSSQGVRTEAFF
v_gene: TRBV5-6
d_gene: TRBD1
j_gene: TRBJ1-1
abundance: .

CDR3nt: TGCAGCGCTACGGTAGGGAGCGAGCAGTACTTC
CDR3aa: CSATVGSEQYF
v_gene: TRBV29-1
d_gene: .
j_gene: TRBJ2-7
abundance: .

CDR3nt: TGTGCCTGGAGTGTAAGGGGACACAATCAGCCCCAGCATTTT
CDR3aa: CAWSVRGHNQPQHF
v_gene: TRBV30
d_gene: .
j_gene: TRBJ1-5
abundance: few

CDR3nt: TGTGCCAGCAGCTTAGCTTCGGGGGACGAGCAGTACTTC
CDR3aa: CASSLASGDEQYF
v_gene: TRBV11-2
d_gene: .
j_gene: TRBJ2-7
abundance: .

CDR3nt: TGTGCCAGCAGTTTATCGGGCCGAAACACTGAAGCTTTCTTT
CDR3aa: CASSLSGRNTEAFF
v_gene: TRBV27
d_gene: .
j_gene: TRBJ1-1
abundance: .

CDR3nt: TGTGCCAGCAGTGACCCGTCTGGGGCCAACGTCCTGACTTTC
CDR3aa: CASSDPSGANVLTF
v_gene: TRBV6-1
d_gene: .
j_gene: TRBJ2-6
abundance: .

CDR3nt: TGCGCCAGCAGCCAAGATCATGAACTAGCGGGAAGGGAAGAGACCCAGTACTTC
CDR3aa: CASSQDHELAGREETQYF
v_gene: TRBV4-1
d_gene: TRBD2
j_gene: TRBJ2-5
abundance: .

CDR3nt: TGTGCCAGCAGTTACATACAGGGTAGCACTGAAGCTTTCTTT
CDR3aa: CASSYIQGSTEAFF
v_gene: TRBV6-5
d_gene: .
j_gene: TRBJ1-1
abundance: .

CDR3nt: TGTGCCAGCAGTATGGAGGACAGGGGCACCTACGAGCAGTACTTC
CDR3aa: CASSMEDRGTYEQYF
v_gene: TRBV5-4
d_gene: TRBD1
j_gene: TRBJ2-7
abundance: .